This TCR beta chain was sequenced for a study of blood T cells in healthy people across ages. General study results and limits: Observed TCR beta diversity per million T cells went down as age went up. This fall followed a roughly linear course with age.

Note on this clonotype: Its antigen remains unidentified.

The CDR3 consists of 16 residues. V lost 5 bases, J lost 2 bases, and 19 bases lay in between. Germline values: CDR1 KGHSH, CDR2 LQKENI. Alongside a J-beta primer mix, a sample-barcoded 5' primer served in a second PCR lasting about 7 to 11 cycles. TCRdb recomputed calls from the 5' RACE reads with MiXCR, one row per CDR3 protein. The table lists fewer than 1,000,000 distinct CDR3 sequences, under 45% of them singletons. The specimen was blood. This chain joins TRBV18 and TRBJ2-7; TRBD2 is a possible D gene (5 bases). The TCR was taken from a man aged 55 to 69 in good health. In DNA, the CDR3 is TGTGCCAGCTCAGTCTCGGACTCTACTACCGCCTACGAGCAGTACTTC. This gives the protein CASSVSDSTTAYEQYF.